These 24 T cell receptor beta chains came from one sample sequenced in a study of shared clonotypes between healthy human individuals. Assay used: immunoSEQ multiplex PCR; TCRdb lists only in-frame clones, some missing. The sample gives over a million clones, approximately 70% of which show up once; about 1.5% is in the top ten. The sample taken for sequencing was memory CD4+ T cells sorted from blood. Subset indicated: CD45RA-negative fraction. The source of these receptors is a man aged 18-30 years in good health.

J is TRBJ2-5 and V is TRBV9, with D tentatively TRBD1 (6 bases). Trimming removed 0 bases from V and 1 base from J, with 13 bases in between. The CDR3 loop spans 16 amino acids. Germline CDR1 and CDR2: SGDLS and YYNGEE. The CDR3 protein is CASSVGAGAAQETQYF. In DNA, the CDR3 is TGTGCCAGCAGCGTAGGAGCAGGGGCCGCCCAAGAGACCCAGTACTTC.

J is TRBJ2-7 and V is TRBV4-1; D is undetermined. The germline CDR1 and CDR2 sequences are MGHRA and YSYEKL. V was cut by 0 bases and J by 7 bases, with 10 bases left in between. The CDR3 runs 13 residues. The CDR3: CASSQDLGWEQYF. In nucleotides, the CDR3 is TGCGCCAGCAGCCAAGATCTAGGGTGGGAGCAGTACTTC.

V usage is TRBV4-1 and J usage is TRBJ2-3; no definite D call. The germline gives CDR1 MGHRA, CDR2 YSYEKL. This CDR3 comprises 12 residues. Trimming shortened V by 4 bases and J by 4 bases, and 6 bases separated the two germline ends. The CDR3: CASSPFSDTQYF. In nucleotides, the CDR3 is TGCGCCAGCAGCCCCTTTTCAGATACGCAGTATTTT.

This clone was observed many times. The genes are TRBV5-1 and TRBJ2-1, with D uncertain. Trimming took off 4 bases at V and 4 bases at J, with 9 bases between the two ends. The CDR3 sequence is 13 residues long. CDR1 SGHRS and CDR2 YFSETQ come from the germline V gene. CDR3 DNA: TGCGCCAGCAGCCTGGCTGATTACAATGAGCAGTTCTTC. Translated: CASSLADYNEQFF.

The chain has TRBV30 and TRBJ1-6, with 9 nucleotides matching TRBD1. The CDR3 covers 16 residues. V lost 1 base and J lost 10; bases outside the gene matches: 11. Germline CDR1 and CDR2: GTSNPN and SVGIG (reference sequence). CDR3 region: CAWSETGGWVTSPLHF. CDR3 sequence (DNA): TGTGCCTGGAGTGAAACAGGGGGCTGGGTGACATCACCCCTCCACTTT.

The rearrangement links TRBV6-4 to TRBJ2-1; perhaps TRBD1 as D (5 bases). The CDR3 is made up of 15 amino acids. V lost 4 bases and J lost 0, with 10 bases in between. Germline V gene sequence: CDR1 MRHNA, CDR2 SNTAGT. CDR3 loop: CASSVQGSSYNEQFF. Here the CDR3 DNA reads TGTGCCAGCAGTGTTCAGGGTAGCTCCTACAATGAGCAGTTCTTC.

In the case of this clone: The same CDR3 also results from other DNA sequences found in this sample. The chain recombines TRBV2 with TRBJ2-7; D perhaps matches TRBD2 (5 bases). CDR3 size: 11 residues. The ends were cut back, 4 bases at V and 6 bases at J, with 7 bases in the middle. Germline CDR1 reads SNHLY; CDR2 reads FYNNEI. The CDR3 reads CASSVEGEQYF. The CDR3 DNA reads TGTGCCAGCAGTGTAGAGGGCGAGCAGTACTTC.

The chain combines TRBV5-4 with TRBJ2-2, with D perhaps TRBD1 (6 bases). The length of the CDR3 is 14 residues. The V end was cut by 9 bases, the J end by 1 base, with 13 bases between. The germline V gene encodes CDR1 SGHNT and CDR2 YYREEE (reference sequence). In DNA form, the CDR3 reads TGTGCCATTTCAGGGGCGCTGAACACCGGGGAGCTGTTTTTT. Amino acids: CAISGALNTGELFF.

The J gene is TRBJ1-2, the V gene TRBV11-2, with D possibly matching TRBD1 (5 bases). This CDR3 is 14 amino acids long. Trimming left V 5 bases short and J 3 bases short, with 13 bases between. Looked up from germline, CDR1 is SGHAT and CDR2 is FQNNGV. This CDR3 is CASSPPGRDYGYTF. In DNA form, the CDR3 reads TGTGCCAGCAGCCCTCCGGGACGGGACTATGGCTACACCTTC.

CDR3 amino acids: CASSPRLAGGPAYNEQFF. In DNA form, the CDR3 reads TGTGCCAGCTCACCCAGACTAGCGGGAGGGCCTGCCTACAATGAGCAGTTCTTC. This chain connects TRBV18 to TRBJ2-1, with TRBD2 identical over 14 bases. The CDR3 is made up of 18 amino acids. Trimming removed 3 bases from V and 2 bases from J; junction bases left unmatched: 6. The germline gives CDR1 KGHSH, CDR2 LQKENI.

V usage is TRBV28 and J usage is TRBJ1-2; the D is unclear. The CDR3 spans 14 residues. Trimming took off 7 bases at V and 2 bases at J, with 14 bases between the two ends. Germline values: CDR1 MDHEN, CDR2 SYDVKM. CDR3: CASTPKGQNYGYTF. CDR3 sequence (DNA): TGTGCCAGCACCCCGAAAGGGCAGAACTATGGCTACACCTTC.

The genes are TRBV5-6 and TRBJ2-1, with 7 bases that match TRBD1. Trimming at V came to 4 bases and at J to 4 bases, leaving 11 bases not matched to a gene. Germline V gene lookup returns CDR1 SGHDT and CDR2 YYEEEE. This CDR3 comprises 16 residues. The CDR3 loop is CASSPWTGPLYNEQFF. The DNA of the CDR3 is TGTGCCAGCAGCCCATGGACAGGCCCTTTATACAATGAGCAGTTCTTC.

The rearrangement joins TRBV6-1 to TRBJ2-7; D not resolved. Germline V gives CDR1 MNHNS, CDR2 SASEGT. The CDR3 is 15 amino acids. V was pared by 8 bases and J by 6 bases, with 23 bases between. CDR3 coding DNA: TGTGCCAGCGCAAGACCCAATCCCAGAACGGCCGAGCAGTACTTC. This sequence encodes CASARPNPRTAEQYF.

The chain has TRBV9 and TRBJ2-5; 13 bases match TRBD2. V trimming: 4 bases; J trimming: 5 bases; junction bases outside the gene matches: 11. Germline V gives CDR1 SGDLS, CDR2 YYNGEE. This CDR3 region has 17 residues. CDR3 DNA: TGTGCCAGCAGCTCCTCGACTAGCGGGAGGATTTGGGAGACCCAGTACTTC. This codes for CASSSSTSGRIWETQYF.

In its sample, this clone was seen a few times. The chain recombines TRBV30 with TRBJ2-1; D could derive from TRBD1 or TRBD2 (5 bases each). CDR1 and CDR2 (germline): GTSNPN, SVGIG (reference sequence). CDR3 length: 15 residues. The V gene lost 0 bases and the J gene lost 8 bases, with 17 bases spanning the gap. DNA for the CDR3: TGTGCCTGGAGTGTACTGGGGGAGCTTAGGGATGAGCAGTTCTTC. It is translated as CAWSVLGELRDEQFF.

The chain's CDR3 is CASSQDLAQTDQETQYF. As DNA, the CDR3 is TGCGCCAGCAGCCAAGATCTAGCCCAGACAGACCAAGAGACCCAGTACTTC. The chain carries TRBV4-3 and TRBJ2-5; D could derive from TRBD1 or TRBD2 (5 bases each). Germline V gene lookup returns CDR1 LGHNA and CDR2 YSLEER. With 0 bases removed from V and 0 bases from J, the gap between germline ends came to 14 bases. The CDR3 spans 17 residues.

The rearrangement uses TRBV7-2 and TRBJ1-1; D gene ambiguous. This CDR3 has 12 residues. The V and J ends lost 0 bases and 6 bases respectively, with 5 bases between them. Germline V gives CDR1 SGHTA, CDR2 FQGNSA. The CDR3 spells CASSLARAEAFF. In DNA form, the CDR3 reads TGTGCCAGCAGCTTAGCGCGGGCTGAAGCTTTCTTT.

The chain links TRBV18 to TRBJ1-5; 8 nucleotides match TRBD1. Germline V gives CDR1 KGHSH, CDR2 LQKENI. Losses at the gene ends were 4 bases for V and 7 bases for J; bases not matched to a gene: 9. The CDR3 sequence is 15 residues long. CDR3: CASSLLSGQGQPQHF. CDR3 in DNA: TGTGCCAGCTCACTACTGTCAGGACAGGGACAGCCCCAGCATTTT.

To note about this clone: In the same sample, other DNA sequences code for this CDR3. The chain links TRBV6-5 to TRBJ1-2; 9 bases are a match to TRBD1. The J segment lost 4 bases and the V segment lost 6 bases, leaving 3 bases of the junction unmatched. The germline V gene has CDR1 MNHEY and CDR2 SVGAGI. The CDR3 extends over 13 amino acids. Here the CDR3 DNA reads TGTGCCAGCAGCACAGGGGGCGGCTATGGCTACACCTTC. The encoded protein is CASSTGGGYGYTF.

V is TRBV5-6 and J is TRBJ2-1; perhaps TRBD2 as D (5 bases). Per the germline V gene, CDR1 is SGHDT and CDR2 is YYEEEE. This CDR3 region has 11 residues. Trimming left V 3 bases short and J 8 bases short, with 6 bases between. CDR3: CASSWEHEQFF. As DNA, the CDR3 is TGTGCCAGCAGCTGGGAGCATGAGCAGTTCTTC.

The rearrangement uses TRBV25-1 and TRBJ2-5; no reliable D call. V shed 4 bases and J shed 7 bases, with 16 bases lying between them. Germline V gene sequence: CDR1 MGHDK, CDR2 SYGVNS. This CDR3 has 14 amino acids. CDR3 sequence: CASSVRTAVGTQYF. CDR3 nucleotide sequence: TGTGCCAGCAGTGTAAGGACGGCCGTCGGGACCCAGTACTTC.

This chain links TRBV29-1 with TRBJ1-2, with no clear D. The V end was cut by 7 bases, the J end by 2 bases, with 11 bases between. The CDR3 length is 12 residues. Germline V CDR1 and CDR2: SQVTM, ANQGSEA. The CDR3 region is CSAFNPNYGYTF. CDR3 nucleotide sequence: TGCAGCGCCTTTAACCCCAACTATGGCTACACCTTC.

This clone came up once. The chain recombines TRBV7-9 with TRBJ2-1, with TRBD2 identical over 12 bases. Germline CDR1 is SEHNR and CDR2 is FQNEAQ (reference sequence). Trimming removed 3 bases from V and 8 bases from J; junction bases left unmatched: 2. The CDR3 is 14 amino acids. The CDR3 nucleotides read TGTGCCAGCAGCTTGACTAGCGGGGGTGATGAGCAGTTCTTC. Translating gives CASSLTSGGDEQFF.

This clone appeared a single time. The sample carries other DNA sequences with the same CDR3. The chain combines TRBV2 with TRBJ1-2, with 8 bases aligning to TRBD1. J was trimmed by 4 bases and V by 8 bases; bases with no gene match: 6. The germline CDR1 and CDR2 sequences are SNHLY and FYNNEI. This CDR3 has 13 residues. CDR3 sequence reads: CASGTGLGYGYTF. Here the CDR3 DNA reads TGTGCCAGCGGGACAGGTCTTGGCTATGGCTACACCTTC.